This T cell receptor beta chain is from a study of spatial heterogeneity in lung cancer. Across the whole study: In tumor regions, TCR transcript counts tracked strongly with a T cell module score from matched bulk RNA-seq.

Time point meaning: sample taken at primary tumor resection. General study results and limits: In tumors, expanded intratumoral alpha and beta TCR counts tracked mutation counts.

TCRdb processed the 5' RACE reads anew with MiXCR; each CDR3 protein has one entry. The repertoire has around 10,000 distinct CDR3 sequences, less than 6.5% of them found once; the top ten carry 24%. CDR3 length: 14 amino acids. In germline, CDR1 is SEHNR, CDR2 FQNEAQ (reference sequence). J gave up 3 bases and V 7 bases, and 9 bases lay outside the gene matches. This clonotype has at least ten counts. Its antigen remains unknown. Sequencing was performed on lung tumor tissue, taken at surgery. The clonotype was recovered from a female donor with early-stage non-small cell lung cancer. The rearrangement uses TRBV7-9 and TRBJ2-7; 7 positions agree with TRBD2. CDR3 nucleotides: TGTGCCAGCACTCGGGCTAGCGGATTCTACGAGCAGTACTTC. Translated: CASTRASGFYEQYF.